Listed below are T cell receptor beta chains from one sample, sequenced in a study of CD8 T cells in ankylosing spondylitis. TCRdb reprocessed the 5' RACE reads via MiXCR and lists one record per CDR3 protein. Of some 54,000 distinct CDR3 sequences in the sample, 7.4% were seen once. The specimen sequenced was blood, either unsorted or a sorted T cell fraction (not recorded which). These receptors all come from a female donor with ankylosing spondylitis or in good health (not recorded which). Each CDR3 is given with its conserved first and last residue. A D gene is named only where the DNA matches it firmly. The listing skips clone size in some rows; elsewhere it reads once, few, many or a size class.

CASSPGQGGYEQYF | TGTGCCAGCAGCCCCGGACAGGGTGGCTACGAGCAGTACTTC | TRBD1 | TRBJ2-7 | many | TRBV3-1
CSARGIGPQGSTDTQYF | TGCAGTGCTAGAGGAATAGGGCCCCAAGGTAGCACAGATACGCAGTATTTT | NA | TRBJ2-3 | many | TRBV20-1
CASSFFRAEGNTIYF | TGTGCCAGCAGCTTCTTTCGGGCAGAAGGAAACACCATATATTTT | NA | TRBJ1-3 | many | TRBV7-2
CAAGVPSTDTQYF | TGTGCCGCAGGGGTCCCTAGCACAGATACGCAGTATTTT | NA | TRBJ2-3 | many | TRBV10-3
CASTQENTEAFF | TGTGCCAGCACTCAGGAGAACACTGAAGCTTTCTTT | NA | TRBJ1-1 | many | TRBV2
CSVAGTAQISGANVLTF | TGCAGCGTGGCCGGGACCGCGCAAATCTCTGGGGCCAACGTCCTGACTTTC | NA | TRBJ2-6 | many | TRBV29-1
CSVERGKETQYF | TGCAGCGTGGAGCGGGGAAAAGAGACCCAGTACTTC | TRBD2 | TRBJ2-5 | many | TRBV29-1
CASSPSSSGGLLSYNEQFF | TGCGCCAGCAGCCCCTCTAGTAGCGGGGGCTTACTATCCTACAATGAGCAGTTCTTC | TRBD2 | TRBJ2-1 | many | TRBV5-1
CTTGGASTEAFF | TGCACCACAGGGGGCGCGAGCACTGAAGCTTTCTTT | TRBD1 | TRBJ1-1 | many | TRBV20-1
CASSVRTGGVLGSEQFF | TGTGCCAGCAGCGTGCGGACCGGGGGGGTCCTCGGTAGTGAGCAGTTCTTC | TRBD2 | TRBJ2-1 | many | TRBV9
CASSLGSGGSQYF | TGTGCCAGCAGTTTGGGTAGCGGGGGATCCCAGTACTTC | TRBD2 | TRBJ2-5 | many | TRBV6-5
CASSFRGQVWETQYF | TGTGCCAGCAGCTTCCGGGGACAGGTCTGGGAGACCCAGTACTTC | TRBD1 | TRBJ2-5 | many | TRBV5-6
CSVEGGRGIEKLFF | TGCAGCGTTGAAGGTGGTAGAGGGATTGAAAAACTGTTTTTT | NA | TRBJ1-4 | many | TRBV29-1
CASSLSGTLGNEQFF | TGTGCCAGCAGCTTGTCGGGGACACTCGGCAATGAGCAGTTCTTC | NA | TRBJ2-1 | many | TRBV5-5
CSVDATRGDTEAFF | TGCAGCGTTGATGCGACACGGGGAGACACTGAAGCTTTCTTT | NA | TRBJ1-1 | few | TRBV29-1
CASTLWGESYGYTF | TGTGCCAGCACATTATGGGGGGAGAGCTATGGCTACACCTTC | NA | TRBJ1-2 | few | TRBV28
CASSLGFSYEQYF | TGCGCCAGCAGCCTTGGCTTCTCCTACGAGCAGTACTTC | NA | TRBJ2-7 | many | TRBV4-3
CASSYPQGGNSPLHF | TGTGCCAGCAGTTACCCACAGGGGGGTAATTCACCCCTCCACTTT | TRBD1 | TRBJ1-6 | many | TRBV6-5
CASRTGLGSGANVLTF | TGTGCCAGCAGAACCGGACTGGGCTCTGGGGCCAACGTCCTGACTTTC | NA | TRBJ2-6 | NA | TRBV7-2
CASSPTSGLAGDEQFF | TGTGCCAGCAGCCCGACCTCAGGACTAGCGGGGGATGAGCAGTTCTTC | TRBD2 | TRBJ2-1 | many | TRBV3-1
CASSDGLYNEQFF | TGTGCCAGCAGTGATGGACTTTACAATGAGCAGTTCTTC | NA | TRBJ2-1 | many | TRBV6-4
CASSLVGTSGANEQFF | TGCGCCAGCAGCTTGGTCGGGACTAGCGGGGCGAATGAGCAGTTCTTC | TRBD2 | TRBJ2-1 | many | TRBV5-1
CASSPWETQYF | TGTGCCAGCAGTCCATGGGAGACCCAGTACTTC | NA | TRBJ2-5 | many | TRBV2
CARLTGVENIQYF | TGTGCCAGGCTGACAGGGGTGGAGAACATTCAGTACTTC | TRBD1 | TRBJ2-4 | NA | TRBV28
CASSAGPSNYGYTF | TGTGCCAGCAGCGCAGGGCCTTCTAACTATGGCTACACCTTC | NA | TRBJ1-2 | many | TRBV7-6
CASSSGQGARDEAFF | TGTGCCAGCAGCTCCGGACAGGGGGCGCGGGATGAAGCTTTCTTT | TRBD1 | TRBJ1-1 | many | TRBV7-8
CSAAQGAQFF | TGCAGCGCCGCGCAGGGTGCGCAGTTCTTC | NA | TRBJ2-1 | many | TRBV29-1
CASSLAHGGGTEAFF | TGCGCCAGCAGCTTGGCCCACGGGGGCGGCACTGAAGCTTTCTTT | NA | TRBJ1-1 | many | TRBV5-1
CASSVGHGGGTDTQYF | TGCGCCAGCAGCGTCGGCCACGGGGGCGGCACAGATACGCAGTATTTT | NA | TRBJ2-3 | many | TRBV5-1
CASSPGLYNEQFF | TGTGCCAGCAGCCCCGGACTCTACAATGAGCAGTTCTTC | NA | TRBJ2-1 | many | TRBV11-3
CAISGRQGLNEQFF | TGTGCCATCAGTGGCAGACAGGGCCTGAATGAGCAGTTCTTC | TRBD1 | TRBJ2-1 | many | TRBV10-3
CASSLLGSNQGYTF | TGTGCCAGCAGTCTTCTCGGGTCCAACCAAGGCTACACCTTC | NA | TRBJ1-2 | once | TRBV27
CSAQDRGGNQPQHF | TGCAGTGCTCAGGACAGGGGCGGCAATCAGCCCCAGCATTTT | TRBD1 | TRBJ1-5 | many | TRBV20-1
CASGQGGNYGYTF | TGTGCCAGTGGACAGGGGGGGAACTATGGCTACACCTTC | TRBD1 | TRBJ1-2 | NA | TRBV19
CASSDTGGRTEAFF | TGTGCCAGCAGTGATACGGGGGGGAGGACTGAAGCTTTCTTT | NA | TRBJ1-1 | many | TRBV2
CASSYGQFPDTQYF | TGTGCCAGCAGTTACGGCCAGTTCCCAGATACGCAGTATTTT | NA | TRBJ2-3 | many | TRBV6-5
CSARPRGESQPQHF | TGCAGTGCTAGGCCCAGGGGGGAGAGTCAGCCCCAGCATTTT | TRBD1 | TRBJ1-5 | many | TRBV20-1
CAISLTSGGDLPNEQFF | TGTGCCATCAGCCTAACTAGCGGGGGGGACCTACCCAATGAGCAGTTCTTC | TRBD2 | TRBJ2-1 | many | TRBV10-3
CASSMGQVVNEKLFF | TGTGCCAGCAGCATGGGACAGGTGGTTAATGAAAAACTGTTTTTT | TRBD1 | TRBJ1-4 | many | TRBV7-6
CASAPLTGYTEAFF | TGTGCCAGTGCCCCCTTGACAGGGTACACTGAAGCTTTCTTT | TRBD1 | TRBJ1-1 | many | TRBV19
CAWRLQGNTEAFF | TGTGCCTGGAGACTACAGGGGAACACTGAAGCTTTCTTT | NA | TRBJ1-1 | many | TRBV30
CASSLALGQGYNSPLHF | TGTGCCAGCAGCTTAGCCCTAGGCCAGGGCTATAATTCACCCCTCCACTTT | NA | TRBJ1-6 | many | TRBV7-8
CASSPRGGYTDTQYF | TGTGCCAGCAGCCCTCGCGGGGGATACACAGATACGCAGTATTTT | TRBD2 | TRBJ2-3 | many | TRBV7-2
CSASELAGGEYQETQYF | TGCAGTGCTAGTGAGCTAGCGGGGGGCGAGTACCAAGAGACCCAGTACTTC | TRBD2 | TRBJ2-5 | many | TRBV20-1
CSARDIYNEQFF | TGCAGTGCTAGAGATATTTACAATGAGCAGTTCTTC | NA | TRBJ2-1 | many | TRBV20-1
CASSQGLSSAYNEQFF | TGTGCCAGCAGCCAAGGATTGTCTAGCGCGTACAATGAGCAGTTCTTC | NA | TRBJ2-1 | many | TRBV3-1
CASSFGGGFYNEQFF | TGCGCCAGCAGCTTCGGCGGGGGATTTTACAATGAGCAGTTCTTC | TRBD2 | TRBJ2-1 | many | TRBV5-1
CASSQDARGPESYTQYF | TGTGCCAGCAGCCAAGATGCGAGGGGGCCTGAATCTTATACGCAGTATTTT | TRBD1 | TRBJ2-3 | many | TRBV3-1
CAWRYPPRELNTEAFF | TGTGCCTGGAGGTATCCACCCCGGGAGTTGAACACTGAAGCTTTCTTT | NA | TRBJ1-1 | NA | TRBV30
CASSFPSSGLPDTQYF | TGTGCCAGCAGTTTTCCGTCTAGCGGGCTTCCAGATACGCAGTATTTT | TRBD2 | TRBJ2-3 | many | TRBV12-3/TRBV12-4
CASTPMRNTEAFF | TGTGCCAGCACCCCCATGAGAAACACTGAAGCTTTCTTT | NA | TRBJ1-1 | many | TRBV7-8
CSAMRDYQYF | TGCAGTGCTATGAGGGACTACCAGTACTTC | TRBD2 | TRBJ2-5 | many | TRBV20-1
CASRWTGAGELFF | TGTGCCAGCAGGTGGACAGGGGCCGGGGAGCTGTTTTTT | TRBD1 | TRBJ2-2 | many | TRBV12-3/TRBV12-4
CAINSGVPTDTQYF | TGTGCCATCAACAGTGGTGTCCCCACAGATACGCAGTATTTT | NA | TRBJ2-3 | NA | TRBV10-3
CASGGQGRNTGELFF | TGTGCCAGCGGGGGACAGGGGAGAAACACCGGGGAGCTGTTTTTT | TRBD1 | TRBJ2-2 | many | TRBV2
CSTSPASGPQETQYF | TGCAGTACTAGTCCCGCTAGCGGGCCCCAAGAGACCCAGTACTTC | TRBD2 | TRBJ2-5 | many | TRBV20-1
CASSPPGRGSNTEAFF | TGTGCCAGCTCACCACCGGGCAGGGGGTCGAACACTGAAGCTTTCTTT | TRBD1 | TRBJ1-1 | many | TRBV18
CASSPRGNWNEQFF | TGTGCCAGCAGCCCCCGAGGGAATTGGAATGAGCAGTTCTTC | NA | TRBJ2-1 | many | TRBV11-1
CSASYRGGGYTF | TGCAGTGCTAGCTACAGGGGCGGTGGCTACACCTTC | TRBD1 | TRBJ1-2 | many | TRBV20-1
CASSPDRNYGYTF | TGCGCCAGCAGCCCAGACAGGAACTATGGCTACACCTTC | NA | TRBJ1-2 | many | TRBV5-1